The 14 T cell receptor beta chains below come from one sample, sequenced in a study of shared clonotypes between healthy human individuals. Clones were sequenced by immunoSEQ multiplex PCR, and TCRdb holds only the in-frame ones, with some missing. The sample holds about 2,200,000 clones, under 95% seen once. CD45RO-negative, CCR7-positively selected cells formed the naive CD8 fraction, excluding terminally differentiated effector memory CD45RA+ cells. Sequencing used naive CD8+ T cells from PBMCs. The receptors originated from a man between 18 and 35 years old in good health. Some clones in this sample may be carry-over from other donors' samples.

V and J are TRBV27 and TRBJ2-1; D uncertain. CDR3 length: 13 residues. Trimming removed 4 bases from V and 10 bases from J, with 14 bases in between. Germline CDR1 MNHEY, CDR2 SMNVEV (reference sequence). The CDR3 here is CASSSLGPREQFF. For the CDR3, the DNA is TGTGCCAGCAGTTCTCTCGGCCCAAGGGAGCAGTTCTTC.

Concerning this clone: This same CDR3 is encoded by further DNA sequences in the sample. This sequence joins TRBV11-3 and TRBJ2-1, with D possibly matching TRBD2 (5 bases). Germline values: CDR1 SGHNT, CDR2 YENEEA. This CDR3 is 12 amino acids long. V lost 5 bases, J lost 5 bases, and 7 bases lay in between. Written as DNA, the CDR3 is TGTGCCAGCAGCGCGAGGGACAATGAGCAGTTCTTC. Protein sequence: CASSARDNEQFF.

The gene calls are TRBV27 and TRBJ2-7; D unclear. Germline CDR1 is MNHEY and CDR2 is SMNVEV (reference sequence). Trimming cost V 2 bases and J 5 bases, with 13 bases left between them. The CDR3 consists of 14 residues. The DNA of the CDR3 is TGTGCCAGCAGTTTAATCGGTGCCACGCACGAGCAGTACTTC. Amino acid sequence: CASSLIGATHEQYF.

This chain connects TRBV10-2 to TRBJ2-5; 8 bases are a match to TRBD1. V lost 6 bases, J lost 3 bases, and 9 bases stayed unmatched. The CDR3 totals 15 residues. Per the germline V gene, CDR1 is WSHSY and CDR2 is SAAADI. In DNA, the CDR3 is TGCGCCAGCAGCTTCCCGCCAGGGGGCGAAGAGACCCAGTACTTC. Protein sequence: CASSFPPGGEETQYF.

The rearrangement links TRBV18 to TRBJ2-3; TRBD2 might be the D (5 bases). Trimming took 0 bases from V and 0 from J, leaving 10 bases between them. Germline assignment: CDR1 KGHSH and CDR2 LQKENI. This CDR3 comprises 16 residues. CDR3 residues: CASSPPVQRSTDTQYF. In DNA, the CDR3 is TGTGCCAGCTCACCACCGGTCCAGCGGAGCACAGATACGCAGTATTTT. Full variable domain (remainder filled in from reference TRBV18 and TRBJ2-3): NAGVMQNPRHLVRRRGQEARLRCSPMKGHSHVYWYRQLPEEGLKFMVYLQKENIIDESGMPKERFSAEFPKEGPSILRIQQVVRGDSAAYFCASSPPVQRSTDTQYFGPGTRLTVL.

The chain couples TRBV4-2 to TRBJ2-3; 8 positions agree with TRBD2. Germline CDR1 and CDR2: LGHNA and YNFKEQ. V shed 4 bases, J shed 6 bases, and the junction held 12 bases outside the gene matches. The length of the CDR3 is 16 residues. The CDR3 reads CASSPRGVAGLDTQYF. The CDR3 DNA follows: TGTGCCAGCAGCCCCAGAGGGGTAGCGGGACTGGATACGCAGTATTTT.

The chain is built from TRBV4-1 and TRBJ2-5; D may be TRBD1 or TRBD2 (6 bases each). This CDR3 is 16 amino acids long. Looked up from germline, CDR1 is MGHRA and CDR2 is YSYEKL. Trimming shortened V by 0 bases and J by 0 bases, and 11 bases separated the two germline ends. CDR3: CASSQEWGADQETQYF. Written as DNA, the CDR3 is TGCGCCAGCAGCCAAGAATGGGGGGCAGACCAAGAGACCCAGTACTTC.

The chain couples TRBV6-5 to TRBJ2-2, with D uncertain. Germline CDR1 and CDR2: MNHEY and SVGAGI. CDR3 size: 14 residues. V was cut by 2 bases and J by 6 bases, with 10 bases left in between. This chain's CDR3 is CASSYDFGPGELFF. DNA of the CDR3: TGTGCCAGCAGTTACGATTTTGGTCCCGGGGAGCTGTTTTTT.

The V and J genes are TRBV19 and TRBJ2-2, with D perhaps matching TRBD1 (5 bases). V was shortened by 2 bases and J by 4 bases, with 11 bases between the two germline ends. The length of the CDR3 is 15 residues. CDR1 LNHDA and CDR2 SQIVND come from the germline V gene (reference sequence). This chain's CDR3 is CASSIFREGTGELFF. In DNA, the CDR3 is TGTGCCAGTAGTATATTCAGGGAAGGCACCGGGGAGCTGTTTTTT.

The chain carries TRBV6-1 and TRBJ2-2; tentatively, D is TRBD2 (6 bases). Germline values: CDR1 MNHNS, CDR2 SASEGT. V lost 2 bases to trimming and J lost 8 bases, with 21 bases between them. The CDR3 totals 17 residues. CDR3 sequence: CASSELSSGFLGGELFF. The CDR3 coding sequence is TGTGCCAGCAGTGAATTGAGCAGCGGGTTCCTGGGTGGGGAGCTGTTTTTT.

This chain joins TRBV12-2 and TRBJ1-3; the D call in the table, TRBD1, was not verified against the DNA. TRBV12-2 is given as a pseudogene. The CDR3 is made up of 17 amino acids. The CDR3 nucleotides are TGTGCAAGTCGCCCCAGCCCCCTACAGGGTACTGGAAACACCATATATTTT. As protein: CASRPSPLQGTGNTIYF.

The chain recombines TRBV6-1 with TRBJ2-4; tentatively, D is TRBD1 (6 bases). Germline V gene lookup returns CDR1 MNHNS and CDR2 SASEGT. The CDR3 is 14 amino acids. V gave up 4 bases and J gave up 5 bases, with 12 bases separating them. The CDR3 region is CASSGLTGQNIQYF. In nucleotides, the CDR3 is TGTGCCAGCAGTGGGTTGACAGGCCAAAACATTCAGTACTTC.

J is TRBJ2-2 and V is TRBV9; weak D call: TRBD2 (5 bases). V was trimmed by 2 bases and J by 4 bases, leaving 12 bases between them. The length of the CDR3 is 15 residues. CDR1 and CDR2 (germline): SGDLS, YYNGEE. The CDR3 region has the DNA TGTGCCAGCAGCGTGAATTCCGGAGGCACCGGGGAGCTGTTTTTT. Translating gives CASSVNSGGTGELFF.

The chain has TRBV15 and TRBJ1-1; D unresolved. With 0 bases removed from V and 1 base from J, the gap between germline ends came to 6 bases. The germline gives CDR1 LNHNV, CDR2 YYDKDF (reference sequence). CDR3 length: 14 residues. The CDR3 loop reads CATSRDPKNTEAFF. DNA of the CDR3: TGTGCCACCAGCAGAGATCCCAAGAACACTGAAGCTTTCTTT.